The 17 T cell receptor beta chains reported below all come from one sample, sequenced in a study of shared clonotypes between healthy human individuals (dated by TCRdb to between 2020 and 2021). The library was produced with the immunoSEQ multiplex PCR assay. TCRdb carries this immuneACCESS record with in-frame sequences only. Its versions omit some clonotypes, under half of them owing to an unresolved V gene in the studies checked, with the rest unexplained. Here the sample has 2 million to 2.5 million clones; around 96% occur a single time. The top ten clones comprise approximately 1.2% of the sample. CD8 naive samples were CD45RO-negative cells positively selected for CCR7, giving a CD45RA+CCR7+ population that excluded TemRA cells. The specimen sequenced was naive CD8+ T cells sorted from blood. The sample's cell subset or site label, in plain terms: CD45RA+CCR7+. All receptors come from a man aged 18 to 35 in good health.

V is TRBV10-3 and J is TRBJ2-2; D gene unclear. The CDR3 sequence is 12 residues long. Trimming removed 6 bases from V and 5 bases from J, with 7 bases in between. Germline V CDR1 and CDR2: ENHRY, SYGVKD. The CDR3 DNA sequence: TGTGCCATCAGGATAGAAACCGGGGAGCTGTTTTTT. Translated: CAIRIETGELFF.

The chain combines TRBV19 with TRBJ2-7; a weak D match, TRBD1 (6 bases). CDR1 and CDR2 from the germline V gene are LNHDA and SQIVND (reference sequence). Deletions cut 9 bases from V and 6 bases from J, with 18 bases between. CDR3 length equals 13 residues. Written as DNA, the CDR3 is TGTGCCAGCTCAAGCCCTCAGGGGCGCGAGCAGTACTTC. Translated, it gives CASSSPQGREQYF.

The chain links TRBV4-3 to TRBJ2-7; D gene unclear. This CDR3 has 16 amino acids. The germline CDR1 and CDR2 sequences are LGHNA and YSLEER. V gave up 4 bases and J gave up 4 bases, with 20 bases separating them. Here the CDR3 DNA reads TGCGCCAGCAGCCCCGGACGGAATTTGGGGATTTACGAGCAGTACTTC. This sequence encodes CASSPGRNLGIYEQYF.

Turning to this clone: Other DNA sequences within the sample encode an identical CDR3. The chain is built from TRBV4-3 and TRBJ2-7, with 8 bases aligning to TRBD1. The junction had 2 bases not matched to a gene; V was cut back by 3 bases and J by 4 bases. The CDR3 length is 13 residues. Germline CDR1 and CDR2: LGHNA and YSLEER. In nucleotides, the CDR3 is TGCGCCAGCAGCCACGACAGGGGTTACGAGCAGTACTTC. Translating gives CASSHDRGYEQYF.

The chain has TRBV5-6 and TRBJ2-7, with a tentative D call TRBD2 (5 bases). Germline V lookup: CDR1 SGHDT, CDR2 YYEEEE. The CDR3 sequence is 15 residues long. V dropped 0 bases and J dropped 4 bases, with 14 bases sitting between them. The CDR3 DNA sequence: TGTGCCAGCAGCTTGGTTGAGGGATTGGAGTACGAGCAGTACTTC. It yields the protein CASSLVEGLEYEQYF.

The chain carries TRBV29-1 and TRBJ2-3; weak D call: TRBD1 (6 bases). This CDR3 has 16 amino acids. V lost 0 bases to trimming and J lost 2 bases, with 15 bases between them. CDR1 SQVTM and CDR2 ANQGSEA come from the germline V gene. In DNA, the CDR3 is TGCAGCGTTGAAGAGGTGGCAGGGGCTGACACAGATACGCAGTATTTT. It is translated as CSVEEVAGADTDTQYF.

The rearrangement links TRBV28 to TRBJ2-7; D unclear. Between the trimmed V and J ends, which lost 5 bases and 4 bases, there was a span of 6 bases. The CDR3 length is 11 residues. Germline assignment: CDR1 MDHEN and CDR2 SYDVKM. The CDR3 DNA is TGTGCCAGCAGTATCGGTTACGAGCAGTACTTC. Protein sequence: CASSIGYEQYF. Together with reference TRBV28 and TRBJ2-7, the CDR3 gives the full variable domain: DVKVTQSSRYLVKRTGEKVFLECVQDMDHENMFWYRQDPGLGLRLIYFSYDVKMKEKGDIPEGYSVSREKKERFSLILESASTNQTSMYLCASSIGYEQYFGPGTRLTVT.

The rearrangement uses TRBV15 and TRBJ2-7; no definite D call. The CDR3 runs 13 residues. Germline CDR1 LNHNV, CDR2 YYDKDF (reference sequence). V lost 0 bases and J 6 bases, leaving 9 bases between the germline ends. CDR3 sequence reads: CATSRDWVGEQYF. For the CDR3, the DNA is TGTGCCACCAGCAGAGATTGGGTTGGCGAGCAGTACTTC. Complete variable domain (other parts from reference TRBV15 and TRBJ2-7): DAMVIQNPRYQVTQFGKPVTLSCSQTLNHNVMYWYQQKSSQAPKLLFHYYDKDFNNEADTPDNFQSRRPNTSFCFLDIRSPGLGDTAMYLCATSRDWVGEQYFGPGTRLTVT.

The rearrangement uses TRBV29-1 and TRBJ2-3, with a possible D match to TRBD2 (7 bases). Trimming pared 4 bases from V and 2 bases from J, leaving 10 bases between. Germline V lookup: CDR1 SQVTM, CDR2 ANQGSEA. The CDR3 contains 13 residues. This chain's CDR3 is CSVAGGLTDTQYF. In nucleotides, the CDR3 is TGCAGCGTTGCGGGGGGCCTCACAGATACGCAGTATTTT.

For this clone: Distinct nucleotide sequences in the sample also encode this CDR3. The rearrangement uses TRBV25-1 and TRBJ2-7, with D tentatively TRBD1 (6 bases). V lost 6 bases and J lost 1, with 7 bases in between. The CDR3 extends over 12 amino acids. Germline lookup yields CDR1 MGHDK and CDR2 SYGVNS. CDR3 DNA sequence: TGTGCCAGCAGAGGACAGTCCTACGAGCAGTACTTC. Translation: CASRGQSYEQYF.

The CDR3 bases are TGTGCCAGCAGCGTAGAGGATAATGAAAAACTGTTTTTT. Its translation: CASSVEDNEKLFF. The rearrangement uses TRBV9 and TRBJ1-4; D remains unclear. Germline CDR1 is SGDLS and CDR2 is YYNGEE. CDR3 length: 13 residues. Trimming cost V 0 bases and J 4 bases, with 4 bases left between them.

This chain links TRBV2 with TRBJ1-1, with TRBD1 matching over 9 bases. The V and J ends lost 5 bases and 7 bases, in that order; junction bases with no gene match: 5. Germline V gene sequence: CDR1 SNHLY, CDR2 FYNNEI. CDR3 length: 13 residues. The CDR3 loop reads CASSQTGGGEAFF. For the CDR3, the DNA is TGTGCCAGCAGTCAAACAGGGGGCGGTGAAGCTTTCTTT.

J is TRBJ2-3 and V is TRBV5-1; no definite D call. Germline values: CDR1 SGHRS, CDR2 YFSETQ. CDR3 length: 14 amino acids. Trimming shortened V by 1 base and J by 2 bases, and 8 bases separated the two germline ends. CDR3 protein: CASSLWDYTDTQYF. For the CDR3, the DNA is TGCGCCAGCAGCTTGTGGGATTACACAGATACGCAGTATTTT.

Only one count was recorded for this clone. The identical CDR3 is also encoded by other nucleotide sequences in the sample. This chain links TRBV27 with TRBJ2-7, with TRBD1 matching over 10 bases. After removal of 6 bases from V and 4 bases from J, the junction contained 6 bases not matched to a gene. The CDR3 is 14 amino acids. CDR1 and CDR2 (germline): MNHEY, SMNVEV (reference sequence). CDR3 in DNA: TGTGCCAGCAGGGCGACAGGGGGCCCGTACGAGCAGTACTTC. Encoded protein: CASRATGGPYEQYF.

The chain joins TRBV27 to TRBJ1-6, with D perhaps TRBD1 (6 bases). V was trimmed by 6 bases and J by 10 bases, leaving 22 bases between them. CDR1 is MNHEY and CDR2 is SMNVEV in the germline V gene (reference sequence). CDR3 length: 16 amino acids. The CDR3 spells CASRQDSTGSRSPLHF. The CDR3 bases are TGTGCCAGCAGACAAGATAGTACAGGGAGCCGCTCACCCCTCCACTTT.

J is TRBJ2-3 and V is TRBV29-1; 8 bases align to TRBD2. The CDR3 totals 14 residues. V lost 5 bases and J lost 1; bases outside the gene matches: 5. Germline V lookup: CDR1 SQVTM, CDR2 ANQGSEA. In DNA, the CDR3 is TGCAGCGTTACCCGGGAGGGGGGCACAGATACGCAGTATTTT. The encoded protein is CSVTREGGTDTQYF.

This chain joins TRBV7-6 and TRBJ2-7; D remains ambiguous. Trimming stripped 6 bases from V and 3 bases from J, with 12 bases between. The CDR3 is 13 amino acids. Germline-derived CDR1 and CDR2 are SGHVS and FNYEAQ. The chain's CDR3 is CASSSGPHYEQYF. The CDR3 nucleotides read TGTGCCAGCAGTTCTGGACCCCACTACGAGCAGTACTTC.